This TCR beta chain was identified during a study of T cells after yellow fever vaccination. A remark on this clonotype: Its antigen is unidentified.

Germline loops: CDR1 MNHEY, CDR2 SVGAGI. This CDR3 spans 13 amino acids. V lost 11 bases, J lost 5 bases, and 16 bases lay in between. General observations from the study: Reappearance after the booster was observed for most primary-vaccination clones (96% CD4, roughly 88% CD8). Weaker, the secondary response peaked sooner, at day 5 versus 15. Overlap between CD4 and CD8 compartments was detected for a small share of clonotypes.

Template-switching 5'RACE yielded the TCR cDNA; a universal primer site and UMIs were added in the process. MiXCR was run by TCRdb on the 5' RACE reads, yielding one entry per CDR3 protein. The repertoire holds over 250,000 distinct CDR3 sequences, with about 5.2% as singletons. The gene calls are TRBV6-5 and TRBJ2-1; no clear D gene. The material was CD4+ T cells sorted from PBMCs, obtained on the day of the yellow fever booster vaccination. This receptor was identified in a man younger than 35 who received the YFV17D yellow fever vaccine. CDR3 sequence (DNA): TGTGCCTCAACGGCCACTACAGACAATGAGCAGTTCTTC. The encoded protein is CASTATTDNEQFF.